The 21 T cell receptor beta chains given below trace back to one sample, sequenced in a study of CD8 T cells in ankylosing spondylitis. TCRdb used MiXCR to reprocess the 5' RACE reads, holding one entry per CDR3 protein. The data show about 190,000 distinct CDR3 sequences, 10% to 15% seen once. Sequenced: blood, either unsorted or a sorted T cell fraction (not recorded which). The source is a female donor with ankylosing spondylitis or in good health (not recorded which).

This clonotype was recorded many times. V and J are TRBV7-2 and TRBJ2-7; TRBD2 aligns across 7 bases. Germline loops: CDR1 SGHTA, CDR2 FQGNSA. After removal of 2 bases from V and 2 bases from J, the junction contained 6 bases not matched to a gene. This CDR3 is 15 amino acids long. CDR3 DNA: TGTGCCAGCAGCTTAAAAGGCGGGACTACCTACGAGCAGTACTTC. Its translation: CASSLKGGTTYEQYF.

The sample holds many counts of this clonotype. The rearrangement uses TRBV9 and TRBJ1-1; 7 bases fit TRBD1. Trimming removed 0 bases from V and 0 bases from J; junction bases left unmatched: 5. CDR3 length equals 16 residues. Germline lookup yields CDR1 SGDLS and CDR2 YYNGEE. The CDR3 DNA reads as TGTGCCAGCAGCGTAGCCCCGACAGGGATGAACACTGAAGCTTTCTTT. This encodes CASSVAPTGMNTEAFF. The complete variable domain, with remaining parts taken from reference TRBV9 and TRBJ1-1, reads DSGVTQTPKHLITATGQRVTLRCSPRSGDLSVYWYQQSLDQGLQFLIQYYNGEERAKGNILERFSAQQFPDLHSELNLSSLELGDSALYFCASSVAPTGMNTEAFFGQGTRLTVV.

The chain is built from TRBV7-9 and TRBJ2-7; 11 nucleotides align to TRBD1. V gave up 5 bases and J gave up 9 bases; unmatched junction bases: 12. The CDR3 runs to 15 residues. Germline lookup yields CDR1 SEHNR and CDR2 FQNEAQ (reference sequence). CDR3 in amino acids: CASSLLPGTGGWQYF. CDR3 coding DNA: TGTGCCAGCAGCCTACTCCCTGGGACAGGGGGATGGCAGTACTTC.

This chain joins TRBV7-9 and TRBJ2-7; D is uncertain. Germline CDR1 reads SEHNR; CDR2 reads FQNEAQ (reference sequence). The length of the CDR3 is 13 residues. Trimming pared 2 bases from V and 6 bases from J, leaving 11 bases between. The CDR3 DNA is TGTGCCAGCAGCTTATGGGTGGGTGGCGAGCAGTACTTC. It translates to CASSLWVGGEQYF.

Ten or more counts support this clonotype. The rearrangement links TRBV5-1 to TRBJ2-2, with 8 positions matching TRBD1. Germline loops: CDR1 SGHRS, CDR2 YFSETQ. The CDR3 spans 15 residues. V dropped 2 bases and J dropped 4; count of bases not matched to a gene: 4. Here the CDR3 DNA reads TGCGCCAGCAGCTTCCAGGGGGCGACCACCGGGGAGCTGTTTTTT. This sequence encodes CASSFQGATTGELFF.

This clonotype occurred many times. The chain joins TRBV12-3 or TRBV12-4 to TRBJ1-2, with D hard to call. V lost 7 bases and J lost 4, with 10 bases in between. CDR3 length equals 12 residues. The CDR3 nucleotides are TGTGCCAGCATGAGGGTACCCTATGGCTACACCTTC. Residues: CASMRVPYGYTF.

This chain links TRBV5-1 with TRBJ1-1; D may be TRBD1 (5 bases). Trimming removed 2 bases at V and 4 bases at J, with 18 bases between. The germline CDR1 and CDR2 sequences are SGHRS and YFSETQ. The CDR3 runs to 16 residues. The CDR3 loop reads CASSFLGGRTGTEAFF. CDR3 in DNA: TGCGCCAGCAGCTTTTTGGGGGGACGAACGGGCACTGAAGCTTTCTTT.

This clonotype was counted between two and nine times. The chain links TRBV7-2 to TRBJ2-7; tentative D call: TRBD2 (7 bases). Germline V gene sequence: CDR1 SGHTA, CDR2 FQGNSA. Trimming cost V 0 bases and J 0 bases, with 15 bases left between them. This CDR3 is 17 amino acids long. The CDR3 here is CASSLAAGASSSYEQYF. The CDR3 DNA is TGTGCCAGCAGCTTAGCGGCGGGGGCGTCCAGCTCCTACGAGCAGTACTTC. Full variable domain (missing parts from reference TRBV7-2 and TRBJ2-7): GAGVSQSPSNKVTEKGKDVELRCDPISGHTALYWYRQSLGQGLEFLIYFQGNSAPDKSGLPSDRFSAERTGGSVSTLTIQRTQQEDSAVYLCASSLAAGASSSYEQYFGPGTRLTVT.

This clonotype was observed many times. The chain has TRBV6-1 and TRBJ1-1; D unresolved. Trimming took off 6 bases at V and 3 bases at J, with 11 bases between the two ends. The CDR3 length is 13 residues. The germline V gene has CDR1 MNHNS and CDR2 SASEGT. CDR3 protein: CASRLRRHTEAFF. The CDR3 bases are TGTGCCAGCAGGCTTCGGAGACACACTGAAGCTTTCTTT.

The V call is TRBV6-2 or TRBV6-3, the J call TRBJ2-2, with TRBD1 matching over 9 bases. The V gene's germline CDR1 is MNHEY and CDR2 SVGEGT. The CDR3 length is 16 residues. V lost 6 bases to trimming and J lost 4 bases; unmatched junction nucleotides: 9. The DNA for the CDR3 is TGTGCCAGCAGACACGGACAGGGGTGGACCACCGGGGAGCTGTTTTTT. This sequence encodes CASRHGQGWTTGELFF.

This chain links TRBV12-3 or TRBV12-4 with TRBJ1-4; a weak D match, TRBD1 (6 bases). The ends were cut back, 3 bases at V and 8 bases at J, with 16 bases in the middle. This CDR3 is 15 amino acids long. CDR3 DNA sequence: TGTGCCAGCAGTTTTATTGGGGGCTCGGACGAAAAACTGTTTTTT. It encodes CASSFIGGSDEKLFF.

J is TRBJ2-2 and V is TRBV7-2, with a tentative D call TRBD1 (5 bases). V lost 5 bases, J lost 8 bases, and 12 bases lay in between. This CDR3 spans 13 amino acids. The germline gives CDR1 SGHTA, CDR2 FQGNSA. This chain's CDR3 is CASSNQAGGELFF. In DNA form, the CDR3 reads TGTGCCAGCAGCAATCAGGCAGGGGGGGAGCTGTTTTTT.

Ten or more counts support this clonotype. The CDR3: CASSSRTGFYGYTF. CDR3 in DNA: TGTGCCAGCAGCTCCCGAACGGGTTTCTATGGCTACACCTTC. J is TRBJ1-2 and V is TRBV9; unclear D gene. The V end was cut by 4 bases, the J end by 4 bases, with 14 bases between. The CDR3 extends over 14 amino acids. Germline V gives CDR1 SGDLS, CDR2 YYNGEE.

This clonotype was recorded many times. V is TRBV4-1 and J is TRBJ2-5; no firm D call. This CDR3 is 15 amino acids long. The germline gives CDR1 MGHRA, CDR2 YSYEKL. The V gene lost 3 bases and the J gene lost 9 bases, with 20 bases spanning the gap. The CDR3 sequence is CASSHMVFADQAQYF. CDR3 DNA: TGCGCCAGCAGCCACATGGTTTTTGCCGACCAAGCCCAGTACTTC.

The chain uses TRBV20-1 and TRBJ2-2; TRBD1 matches 10 bases. The CDR3 is made up of 16 amino acids. V was pared by 3 bases and J by 3 bases, with 7 bases of the junction left unmatched. Germline CDR1 reads DFQATT; CDR2 reads SNEGSKA (reference sequence). The CDR3 sequence: CSASSWGTGDTGELFF. In DNA form, the CDR3 reads TGCAGTGCTAGTTCCTGGGGGACAGGGGACACCGGGGAGCTGTTTTTT.

The sample holds many counts of this clonotype. The chain couples TRBV20-1 to TRBJ2-7, with D possibly being TRBD1 (5 bases). CDR1 DFQATT and CDR2 SNEGSKA come from the germline V gene (reference sequence). The V end was cut by 0 bases, the J end by 6 bases, with 15 bases between. The CDR3 has 14 amino acids. CDR3 bases: TGCAGTGCTAGAGATAGGTCCCAGGGATCCGAGCAGTACTTC. Translated: CSARDRSQGSEQYF.

The chain uses TRBV5-1 and TRBJ2-3; D not resolved. This CDR3 has 14 amino acids. Germline CDR1 is SGHRS and CDR2 is YFSETQ. The V end lost 2 bases, the J end lost 4 bases, and 11 bases lay between the germline ends. CDR3 residues: CASSFVGSPDTQYF. In DNA, the CDR3 is TGCGCCAGCAGCTTTGTCGGCTCACCAGATACGCAGTATTTT.

This clonotype came up many times. This chain uses TRBV12-3 or TRBV12-4 with TRBJ2-1, with a weak D call TRBD1 (6 bases). Trimming cost V 4 bases and J 4 bases, with 8 bases left between them. The CDR3 is made up of 13 amino acids. The CDR3 DNA reads TGTGCCAGCAGTTCTCAGGGGTACAATGAGCAGTTCTTC. Amino acids: CASSSQGYNEQFF.

Points on this clonotype: A much larger clone differs from this one at a single base, so this may be a read error. The conserved phenylalanine or tryptophan normally closing the CDR3 is absent here, so this likely arose from a read error. The chain recombines TRBV15 with TRBJ2-2, with no clear D. The germline CDR1 and CDR2 sequences are LNHNV and YYDKDF (reference sequence). Between the trimmed V and J ends, which lost 2 bases and 0 bases, there was a span of 7 bases. The CDR3 spans 15 residues. CDR3 sequence (DNA): TGTGCCACCAGCAGATTCCGGACGAACACCGGGGAGCTGTTTTCT. As protein: CATSRFRTNTGELFS.

This chain uses TRBV20-1 with TRBJ2-3, with 14 positions matching TRBD2. Germline V gives CDR1 DFQATT, CDR2 SNEGSKA (reference sequence). V lost 0 bases and J lost 5; bases outside the gene matches: 7. There are 17 residues in the CDR3. CDR3 protein: CSARDGSTSGRGDTQYF. The CDR3 region has the DNA TGCAGTGCTAGAGATGGCTCGACTAGCGGGAGGGGAGATACGCAGTATTTT.

This clonotype has ten or more counts. This rearrangement joins TRBV12-3 or TRBV12-4 to TRBJ1-1; 11 nucleotides agree with TRBD1. Losses at the gene ends were 4 bases for V and 4 bases for J; bases not matched to a gene: 2. The length of the CDR3 is 14 residues. CDR3 in DNA: TGTGCCAGCAGTTGGACAGGGGGCTCCACTGAAGCTTTCTTT. It specifies CASSWTGGSTEAFF.